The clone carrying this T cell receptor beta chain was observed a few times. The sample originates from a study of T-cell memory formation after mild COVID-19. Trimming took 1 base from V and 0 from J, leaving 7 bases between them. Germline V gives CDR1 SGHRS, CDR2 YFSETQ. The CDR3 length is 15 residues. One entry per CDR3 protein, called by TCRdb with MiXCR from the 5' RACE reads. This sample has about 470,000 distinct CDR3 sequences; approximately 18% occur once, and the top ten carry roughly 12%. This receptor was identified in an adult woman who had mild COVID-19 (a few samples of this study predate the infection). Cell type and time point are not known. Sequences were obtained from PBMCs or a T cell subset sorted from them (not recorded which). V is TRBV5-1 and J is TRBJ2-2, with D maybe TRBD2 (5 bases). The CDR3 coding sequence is TGCGCCAGCAGCTTGCTGGGAGCGAACACCGGGGAGCTGTTTTTT. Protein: CASSLLGANTGELFF.